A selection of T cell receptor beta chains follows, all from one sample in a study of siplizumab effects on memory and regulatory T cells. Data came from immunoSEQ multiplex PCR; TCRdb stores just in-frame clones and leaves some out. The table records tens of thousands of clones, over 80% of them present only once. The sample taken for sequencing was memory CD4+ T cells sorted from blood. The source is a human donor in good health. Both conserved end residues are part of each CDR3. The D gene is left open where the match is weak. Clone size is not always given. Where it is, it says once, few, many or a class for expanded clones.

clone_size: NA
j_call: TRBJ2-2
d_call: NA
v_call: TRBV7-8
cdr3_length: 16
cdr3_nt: TGTGCCAGCAGCTTTGACCGCGGTCTGAACACCGGGGAGCTGTTTTTT
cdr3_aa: CASSFDRGLNTGELFF

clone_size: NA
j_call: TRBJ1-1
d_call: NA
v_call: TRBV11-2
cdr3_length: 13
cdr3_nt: TGTGCCAGCAGCCCCACATTGAACACTGAAGCTTTCTTT
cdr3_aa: CASSPTLNTEAFF

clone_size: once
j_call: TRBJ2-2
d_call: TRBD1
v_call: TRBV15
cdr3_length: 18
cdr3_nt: TGTGCCACCAGCAGCAGGGAGACAGGGGGGATGAACACCGGGGAGCTGTTTTTT
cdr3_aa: CATSSRETGGMNTGELFF

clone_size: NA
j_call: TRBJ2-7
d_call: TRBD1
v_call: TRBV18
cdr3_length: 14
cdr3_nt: TGTGCCAGCTCAATAGGACAGGCTTCCTACGAGCAGTACTTC
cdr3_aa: CASSIGQASYEQYF

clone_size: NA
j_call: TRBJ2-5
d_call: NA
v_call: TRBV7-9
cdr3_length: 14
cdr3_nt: TGTGCCAGCAGCTCTCAGGGGTTAGGGGAGACCCAGTACTTC
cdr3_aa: CASSSQGLGETQYF

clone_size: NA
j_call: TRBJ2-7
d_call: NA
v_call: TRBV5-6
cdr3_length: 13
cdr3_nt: TGTGCCAGCAGCTCGGGACCTACGAGCGAGCAGTACTTC
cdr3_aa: CASSSGPTSEQYF

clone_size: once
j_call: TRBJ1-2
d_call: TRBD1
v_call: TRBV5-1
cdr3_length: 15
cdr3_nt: TGCGCCAGCAGCTCGGGACAGGGGGCGACGAATGGCTACACCTTC
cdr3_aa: CASSSGQGATNGYTF

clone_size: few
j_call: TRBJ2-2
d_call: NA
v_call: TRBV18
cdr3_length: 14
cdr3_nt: TGTGCCAGCTCACCAGGGGCGAACACCGGGGAGCTGTTTTTT
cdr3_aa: CASSPGANTGELFF

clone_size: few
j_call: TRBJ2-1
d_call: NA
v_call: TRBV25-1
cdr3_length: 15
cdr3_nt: TGTGCCAGCAGTGAATATACGGGGGATGGCAATGAGCAGTTCTTC
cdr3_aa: CASSEYTGDGNEQFF

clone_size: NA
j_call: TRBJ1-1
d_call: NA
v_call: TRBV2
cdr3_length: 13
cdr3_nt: TGTGCCAGCTCGTTCCAGTCGAACACTGAAGCTTTCTTT
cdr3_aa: CASSFQSNTEAFF

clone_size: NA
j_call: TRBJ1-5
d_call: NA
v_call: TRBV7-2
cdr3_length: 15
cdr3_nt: TGTGCCAGCAGCTTAGGGGGGACACCTAATCAGCCCCAGCATTTT
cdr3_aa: CASSLGGTPNQPQHF

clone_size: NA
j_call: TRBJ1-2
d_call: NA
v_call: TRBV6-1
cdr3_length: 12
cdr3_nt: TGTGCCAGCAGAGGGTTTTTCTATGGCTACACCTTC
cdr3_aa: CASRGFFYGYTF

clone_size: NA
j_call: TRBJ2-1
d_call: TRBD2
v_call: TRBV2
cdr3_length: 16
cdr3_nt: TGTGCCAGCAGCTCCGGGACTAGCGTCACCTACAATGAGCAGTTCTTC
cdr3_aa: CASSSGTSVTYNEQFF

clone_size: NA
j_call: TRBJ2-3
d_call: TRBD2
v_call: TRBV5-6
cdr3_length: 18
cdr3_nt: TGTGCCAGCAGCTTCGGGACTAGCGGGAGGAGGAGGGGAGATACGCAGTATTTT
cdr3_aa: CASSFGTSGRRRGDTQYF

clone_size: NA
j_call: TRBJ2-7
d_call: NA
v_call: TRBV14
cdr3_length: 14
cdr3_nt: TGTGCCAGCAGCCTACTAGGGGGGAGTGGCGAGCAGTACTTC
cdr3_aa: CASSLLGGSGEQYF

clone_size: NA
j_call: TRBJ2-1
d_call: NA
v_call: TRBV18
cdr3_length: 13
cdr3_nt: TGTGCCAGCTCACCACGGGGGAAGGATGAGCAGTTCTTC
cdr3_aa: CASSPRGKDEQFF

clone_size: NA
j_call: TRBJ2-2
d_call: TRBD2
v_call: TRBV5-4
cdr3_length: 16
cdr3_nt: TGTGCCAGCAGCCCCCGGACTAGCGGCAACACCGGGGAGCTGTTTTTT
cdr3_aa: CASSPRTSGNTGELFF

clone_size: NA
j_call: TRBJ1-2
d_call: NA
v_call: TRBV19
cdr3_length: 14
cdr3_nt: TGTGCCAGTAGTATAGAGGGGACACGAAGTGGCTACACCTTC
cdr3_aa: CASSIEGTRSGYTF

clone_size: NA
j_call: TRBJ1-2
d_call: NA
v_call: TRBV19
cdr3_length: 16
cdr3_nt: TGTGCCAGTAGTATAGATCAAGGAGGCCCGAACTATGGCTACACCTTC
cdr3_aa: CASSIDQGGPNYGYTF

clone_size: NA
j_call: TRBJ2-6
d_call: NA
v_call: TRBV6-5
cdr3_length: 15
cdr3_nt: TGTGCCATAAGACCCTCTCTCTCTGGGGCCAACGTCCTGACTTTC
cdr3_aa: CAIRPSLSGANVLTF

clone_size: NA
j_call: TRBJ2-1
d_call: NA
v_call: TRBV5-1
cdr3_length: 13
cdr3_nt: TGCGCCAGCAGCGCGACCCTCACTAGCGAGCAGTTCTTC
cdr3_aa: CASSATLTSEQFF

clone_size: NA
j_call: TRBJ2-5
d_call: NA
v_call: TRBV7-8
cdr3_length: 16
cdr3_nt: TGTGCCAGCACCGGAAGACCCTTGGGGGCCCAAGAGACCCAGTACTTC
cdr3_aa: CASTGRPLGAQETQYF

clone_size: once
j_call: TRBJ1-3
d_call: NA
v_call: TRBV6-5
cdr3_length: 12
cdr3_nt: TGTGCCACAGGGCTAGGAGGAAACACCATATATTTT
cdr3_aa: CATGLGGNTIYF

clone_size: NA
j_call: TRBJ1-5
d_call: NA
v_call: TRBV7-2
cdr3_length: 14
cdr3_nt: TGTGCCAGCAGCCCCACAGGGCTCGGACAGCCCCAGCATTTT
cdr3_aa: CASSPTGLGQPQHF

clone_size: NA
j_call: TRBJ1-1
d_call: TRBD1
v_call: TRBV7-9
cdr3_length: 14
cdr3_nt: TGTGCCAGCAGCTTCGGGACAGGGATTCCTGAAGCTTTCTTT
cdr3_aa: CASSFGTGIPEAFF

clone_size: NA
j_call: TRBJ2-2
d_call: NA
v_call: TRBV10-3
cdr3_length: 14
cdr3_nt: TGTGCCATCAGTGAGCCGAGGGGGGCCGGGGAGCTGTTTTTT
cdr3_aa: CAISEPRGAGELFF

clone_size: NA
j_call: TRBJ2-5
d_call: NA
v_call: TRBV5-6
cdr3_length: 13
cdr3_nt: TGTGCCAGCAGCCTTGCCATGGAAGAGACCCAGTACTTC
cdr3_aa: CASSLAMEETQYF

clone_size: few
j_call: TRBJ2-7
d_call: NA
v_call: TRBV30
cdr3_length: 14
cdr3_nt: TGTGCCTGGAGTAGGGGGGGGTTCTCCTACGAGCAGTACTTC
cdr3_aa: CAWSRGGFSYEQYF

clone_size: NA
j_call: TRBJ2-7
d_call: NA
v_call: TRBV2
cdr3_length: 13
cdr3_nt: TGTGCCAGCAGTGAACTGGGGCAAGGAGAGCAGTACTTC
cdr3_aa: CASSELGQGEQYF

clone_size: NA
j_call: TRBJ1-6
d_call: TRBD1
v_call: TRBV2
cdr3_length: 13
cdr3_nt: TGTGCCAGCAGTGACGGACAGGGCTCACCCCTCCACTTT
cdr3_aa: CASSDGQGSPLHF

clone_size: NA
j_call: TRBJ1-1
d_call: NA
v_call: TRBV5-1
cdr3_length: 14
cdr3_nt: TGCGCCAGCAGCCCAAACCCTGGGAGCACTGAAGCTTTCTTT
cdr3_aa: CASSPNPGSTEAFF